This passage covers 32 T cell receptor beta chains from one sample sequenced in a study of beta chain features in type 1 diabetes. Every isolated RNA sample was fully reverse transcribed, so sequencing captured expressed TCRB transcripts. Assay used: immunoSEQ multiplex PCR; TCRdb lists only in-frame clones, some missing. The repertoire has under 550,000 clones, more than 9.5% of them found once; the top ten carry 0.045% to 0.06%. Sequenced sample: naive CD4+ T cells from blood. These receptors came from a young woman in good health.

There are a few counts of this clone. The chain uses TRBV29-1 and TRBJ2-7; D gene uncertain. This CDR3 has 11 residues. V lost 7 bases and J 3 bases, leaving 10 bases between the germline ends. Germline V CDR1 and CDR2: SQVTM, ANQGSEA. The CDR3 region has the DNA TGCAGCGCCGCCCGGAGCTACGAGCAGTACTTC. Its protein is CSAARSYEQYF.

A few counts support this clone. The V call is TRBV30, the J call TRBJ1-2, with D perhaps matching TRBD1 (5 bases). Germline loops: CDR1 GTSNPN, CDR2 SVGIG (reference sequence). The CDR3 runs 12 residues. V was cut by 0 bases and J by 7 bases, with 9 bases left in between. The CDR3 protein is CAWSVAGPGYTF. The CDR3 region has the DNA TGTGCCTGGAGTGTCGCAGGGCCTGGCTACACCTTC.

Only a few counts were recorded for this clone. The chain joins TRBV5-4 to TRBJ2-7, with a possible D match to TRBD1 (6 bases). Germline CDR1 and CDR2: SGHNT and YYREEE (reference sequence). The CDR3 runs 15 residues. V shed 4 bases and J shed 3 bases, with 17 bases lying between them. The CDR3, as DNA: TGTGCCAGCAGCCCCCGTGAGACAGGAGGCTACGAGCAGTACTTC. It translates to CASSPRETGGYEQYF. Full variable domain (remainder filled in from reference TRBV5-4 and TRBJ2-7): ETGVTQSPTHLIKTRGQQVTLRCSSQSGHNTVSWYQQALGQGPQFIFQYYREEENGRGNFPPRFSGLQFPNYSSELNVNALELDDSALYLCASSPRETGGYEQYFGPGTRLTVT.

The J gene is TRBJ2-4, the V gene TRBV6-6; D gene ambiguous. Trimming pared 6 bases from V and 2 bases from J, leaving 8 bases between. The CDR3 is 13 residues long. The germline V gene has CDR1 MNHNY and CDR2 SVGAGI (reference sequence). The CDR3 DNA is TGTGCCAGCAGGGGTGAGACCAAAAACATTCAGTACTTC. Translating gives CASRGETKNIQYF.

Details on this clone: The same CDR3 also results from other DNA sequences found in this sample. The rearrangement uses TRBV18 and TRBJ2-7, with 10 positions matching TRBD1. The V and J ends lost 3 bases and 0 bases, in that order; junction bases with no gene match: 2. Looked up from germline, CDR1 is KGHSH and CDR2 is LQKENI. This CDR3 region has 15 residues. CDR3 nucleotides: TGTGCCAGCTCACCTGGGACAGGGGCCTCCTACGAGCAGTACGTC. It yields the protein CASSPGTGASYEQYV.

This chain joins TRBV7-3 and TRBJ2-4; a possible D gene is TRBD2 (5 bases). Germline CDR1 reads SGHTA; CDR2 reads FQGTGA. This CDR3 region has 13 residues. V dropped 1 base and J dropped 15 bases, with 16 bases sitting between them. The CDR3 sequence: CASSLREGSSWYF. The CDR3 DNA is TGTGCCAGCAGCTTAAGGGAAGGGAGTTCTTGGTACTTC.

This sequence joins TRBV7-9 and TRBJ2-7; 7 bases agree with TRBD1. J lost 0 bases, V lost 5 bases, and 10 bases had no gene match. Germline V gene data show CDR1 as SEHNR and CDR2 as FQNEAQ (reference sequence). The CDR3 contains 16 residues. CDR3 coding DNA: TGTGCCAGCAGCGGGAAGGGACAGAAAGTCTCCTACGAGCAGTACGTC. This encodes CASSGKGQKVSYEQYV.

This chain joins TRBV25-1 and TRBJ2-7; D assignment may be TRBD1 or TRBD2 (6 bases each). CDR3 length: 12 amino acids. CDR1 is MGHDK, CDR2 SYGVNS, per germline. Trimming pared 9 bases from V and 4 bases from J, leaving 13 bases between. DNA of the CDR3: TGTGCCAGTGAAGGGGGGCGTTACGAGCAGTACTTC. Amino acid sequence: CASEGGRYEQYF.

This clone appeared a few times. This chain uses TRBV2 with TRBJ2-5; D not resolved. The germline V gene has CDR1 SNHLY and CDR2 FYNNEI. V was shortened by 7 bases and J by 5 bases, with 8 bases between the two germline ends. The CDR3 is 11 residues long. The CDR3 DNA reads TGTGCCAGCAAGGTGGCTGAGACCCAGTACTTC. Amino acid sequence: CASKVAETQYF. The entire variable domain, with the rest obtained from reference TRBV2 and TRBJ2-5, is as follows: EPEVTQTPSHQVTQMGQEVILRCVPISNHLYFYWYRQILGQKVEFLVSFYNNEISEKSEIFDDQFSVERPDGSNFTLKIRSTKLEDSAMYFCASKVAETQYFGPGTRLLVL.

This clone was seen more than once but under ten times. The genes are TRBV7-9 and TRBJ2-1; D possibly matches TRBD1 or TRBD2 (5 bases each). Germline lookup yields CDR1 SEHNR and CDR2 FQNEAQ (reference sequence). Trimming cost V 6 bases and J 6 bases, with 18 bases left between them. The CDR3 has 15 residues. The CDR3 loop is CASRRGGHLGNEQFF. The CDR3 DNA follows: TGTGCCAGCAGACGGGGCGGACACCTAGGCAATGAGCAGTTCTTC.

This clone was counted only a few times. V gene TRBV18 combines with J gene TRBJ2-1; D uncertain. The V end lost 4 bases, the J end lost 9 bases, and 16 bases lay between the germline ends. Germline V CDR1 and CDR2: KGHSH, LQKENI. The CDR3 contains 14 residues. The CDR3 sequence is CASSHPLWRSEQFF. CDR3 DNA sequence: TGTGCCAGCTCACACCCCCTATGGCGGAGTGAGCAGTTCTTC.

The chain carries TRBV7-9 and TRBJ1-1, with D perhaps TRBD1 (6 bases). Germline lookup yields CDR1 SEHNR and CDR2 FQNEAQ (reference sequence). This CDR3 is 15 amino acids long. Trimming took off 5 bases at V and 4 bases at J, with 17 bases between the two ends. The CDR3 DNA reads TGTGCCAGCAGCGTAGGAGGGGGAGGCGGCACTGAAGCTTTCTTT. Translating it yields CASSVGGGGGTEAFF.

The rearrangement uses TRBV7-2 and TRBJ2-3; maybe TRBD1 (6 bases). The V and J ends lost 2 bases and 2 bases respectively, with 11 bases between them. This CDR3 has 15 amino acids. CDR1 SGHTA and CDR2 FQGNSA come from the germline V gene. The CDR3 loop reads CASSLSGTNTDTQYF. CDR3 nucleotide sequence: TGTGCCAGCAGCTTATCCGGGACAAACACAGATACGCAGTATTTT.

For the CDR3, the DNA is TGTGCCAGCTCACCACTTTACCCTAGCGGGAGCACAGATACGCAGTATTTT. Protein product: CASSPLYPSGSTDTQYF. The genes are TRBV18 and TRBJ2-3; TRBD2 aligns across 8 bases. Per germline, CDR1 KGHSH and CDR2 LQKENI. The CDR3 runs to 17 residues. V was clipped by 1 base and J by 0 bases; unmatched bases: 6.

The rearrangement uses TRBV7-2 and TRBJ2-3; D perhaps matches TRBD1 (5 bases). The V gene's germline CDR1 is SGHTA and CDR2 FQGNSA. This CDR3 contains 15 residues. Trimming shortened V by 5 bases and J by 0 bases, and 12 bases separated the two germline ends. This CDR3 is CASSHGPGSTDTQYF. CDR3 in DNA: TGTGCCAGCAGCCACGGGCCAGGGAGCACAGATACGCAGTATTTT. Combining the CDR3 with reference TRBV7-2 and TRBJ2-3 gives the whole variable domain GAGVSQSPSNKVTEKGKDVELRCDPISGHTALYWYRQSLGQGLEFLIYFQGNSAPDKSGLPSDRFSAERTGGSVSTLTIQRTQQEDSAVYLCASSHGPGSTDTQYFGPGTRLTVL.

This chain links TRBV2 with TRBJ2-1, with 7 nucleotides matching TRBD2. CDR1 SNHLY and CDR2 FYNNEI come from the germline V gene. CDR3 size: 15 residues. V lost 5 bases and J lost 8; bases outside the gene matches: 12. DNA for the CDR3: TGTGCCAGCAGTATCGCGTCGGGAGGCAAGTATGAGCAGTTCTTC. It codes for CASSIASGGKYEQFF.

The table lists this clone with a few counts. V is TRBV5-1 and J is TRBJ2-3, with D uncertain. Trimming removed 4 bases at V and 6 bases at J, with 15 bases between. Germline CDR1 and CDR2: SGHRS and YFSETQ. This CDR3 comprises 14 residues. CDR3 sequence (DNA): TGCGCCAGCAGCGGGATCGGGCCGCCGGATACGCAGTATTTT. Translating gives CASSGIGPPDTQYF.

The sample holds a few counts of this clone. The chain links TRBV30 to TRBJ1-3; D unclear. Germline lookup yields CDR1 GTSNPN and CDR2 SVGIG (reference sequence). Trimming took off 3 bases at V and 2 bases at J, with 14 bases between the two ends. There are 15 residues in the CDR3. This CDR3 reads CAWSRDGYTGNTIYF. As DNA, the CDR3 is TGTGCCTGGAGCCGCGACGGATACACTGGAAACACCATATATTTT. The whole variable domain, filled in from reference TRBV30 and TRBJ1-3, reads SQTIHQWPATLVQPVGSPLSLECTVEGTSNPNLYWYRQAAGRGLQLLFYSVGIGQISSEVPQNLSASRPQDRQFILSSKKLLLSDSGFYLCAWSRDGYTGNTIYFGEGSWLTVV.

This clone was seen a few times. This chain joins TRBV29-1 and TRBJ1-1; TRBD1 might be the D (5 bases). The germline V gene encodes CDR1 SQVTM and CDR2 ANQGSEA. CDR3 length equals 13 residues. With 3 bases removed from V and 0 bases from J, the gap between germline ends came to 8 bases. The CDR3 DNA is TGCAGCGTTGAGAGGGGCGTGAACACTGAAGCTTTCTTT. Translating it yields CSVERGVNTEAFF. Complete variable domain (other parts from reference TRBV29-1 and TRBJ1-1): SAVISQKPSRDICQRGTSLTIQCQVDSQVTMMFWYRQQPGQSLTLIATANQGSEATYESGFVIDKFPISRPNLTFSTLTVSNMSPEDSSIYLCSVERGVNTEAFFGQGTRLTVV.

V and J are TRBV4-1 and TRBJ1-1, with a possible D match to TRBD1 (5 bases). V was trimmed by 0 bases and J by 11 bases, leaving 22 bases between them. This CDR3 has 16 residues. Germline V lookup: CDR1 MGHRA, CDR2 YSYEKL. CDR3 residues: CASSQESVGGARAAFF. The CDR3 DNA reads as TGCGCCAGCAGCCAAGAATCGGTGGGGGGTGCTCGAGCGGCTTTCTTT.

V usage is TRBV7-9 and J usage is TRBJ1-2; D is unresolved. The CDR3 has 12 amino acids. Germline CDR1 reads SEHNR; CDR2 reads FQNEAQ (reference sequence). V shed 5 bases and J shed 8 bases, with 12 bases lying between them. The CDR3 DNA is TGTGCCAGCAGCATAAAGGATTGGGGCTACACCTTC. Translated: CASSIKDWGYTF.

The chain joins TRBV21-1 to TRBJ2-3. TRBV21-1 is termed a pseudogene. CDR3 length: 13 amino acids. The CDR3 here is CASSNSAADTQYF. In DNA form, the CDR3 reads TGTGCCAGCAGCAATTCGGCAGCAGATACGCAGTATTTT.

This clone came up a few times. This chain joins TRBV6-6 and TRBJ2-7, with 10 bases matching TRBD2. V was clipped by 8 bases and J by 7 bases; unmatched bases: 11. Germline V lookup: CDR1 MNHNY, CDR2 SVGAGI (reference sequence). This CDR3 is 14 amino acids long. The CDR3 region is CASHLAGEWEEQYF. CDR3 in DNA: TGTGCCAGCCACCTAGCGGGAGAGTGGGAAGAGCAGTACTTC.

The sample holds a few counts of this clone. The chain carries TRBV20-1 and TRBJ1-2; D uncertain. The CDR3 spans 10 residues. CDR1 and CDR2 from the germline V gene are DFQATT and SNEGSKA (reference sequence). Here the CDR3 reads CSGISHGYTF. The CDR3 coding sequence is TGCAGCGGGATAAGTCATGGCTACACCTTC.

This clone turned up a few times. The CDR3 DNA sequence: TGTGCCAGCAGCGTGACCGGCGGTACGCAGTATTTT. This translates into CASSVTGGTQYF. The chain employs TRBV9 and TRBJ2-3; D call uncertain. V lost 2 bases, J lost 8 bases, and 9 bases lay in between. This CDR3 has 12 residues. The germline V gene encodes CDR1 SGDLS and CDR2 YYNGEE. The full variable domain, with the rest looked up from reference TRBV9 and TRBJ2-3, is DSGVTQTPKHLITATGQRVTLRCSPRSGDLSVYWYQQSLDQGLQFLIQYYNGEERAKGNILERFSAQQFPDLHSELNLSSLELGDSALYFCASSVTGGTQYFGPGTRLTVL.

V is TRBV9 and J is TRBJ1-2, with TRBD1 as a possible D gene (5 bases). The CDR3 runs 15 residues. CDR1 is SGDLS and CDR2 is YYNGEE in the germline V gene. The V end was cut by 3 bases, the J end by 1 base, with 13 bases between. The CDR3 protein is CASSANRGVNYGYTF. The CDR3 DNA follows: TGTGCCAGCAGCGCCAACCGGGGGGTTAACTATGGCTACACCTTC. Drawing the rest from reference TRBV9 and TRBJ1-2, the complete variable domain is DSGVTQTPKHLITATGQRVTLRCSPRSGDLSVYWYQQSLDQGLQFLIQYYNGEERAKGNILERFSAQQFPDLHSELNLSSLELGDSALYFCASSANRGVNYGYTFGSGTRLTVV.

In this sample, this clone turned up a few times. This same CDR3 is encoded by further DNA sequences in the sample. V usage is TRBV5-1 and J usage is TRBJ2-1; 7 positions agree with TRBD2. Germline values: CDR1 SGHRS, CDR2 YFSETQ. V lost 0 bases to trimming and J lost 3 bases; unmatched junction nucleotides: 3. There are 15 residues in the CDR3. The CDR3 DNA is TGCGCCAGCAGCTTGGCCCAGCGGGGCTACAATGAGCAGTTCTTC. Protein: CASSLAQRGYNEQFF.

This sequence joins TRBV7-3 and TRBJ2-1, with 7 bases that match TRBD2. Germline CDR1 is SGHTA and CDR2 is FQGTGA. The CDR3 length is 13 residues. J was trimmed by 14 bases and V by 5 bases; bases with no gene match: 12. The CDR3 nucleotides read TGTGCCAGCAGCGGTCAGCGGGATCCCAGCAAGTTCTTC. Its protein product is CASSGQRDPSKFF. The whole variable domain, filled in from reference TRBV7-3 and TRBJ2-1, reads GAGVSQTPSNKVTEKGKYVELRCDPISGHTALYWYRQSLGQGPEFLIYFQGTGAADDSGLPNDRFFAVRPEGSVSTLKIQRTERGDSAVYLCASSGQRDPSKFFGPGTRLTVL.

The genes are TRBV13 and TRBJ2-2; D might be TRBD2 (6 bases). This CDR3 region has 17 residues. Germline V gene sequence: CDR1 PRHDT, CDR2 FYEKMQ (reference sequence). The V end was cut by 7 bases, the J end by 7 bases, with 25 bases between. CDR3 sequence (DNA): TGTGCCAGCACCCATTACCACGGCGGGAACGGTTACGGGGAGCTGTTTTTT. Residues: CASTHYHGGNGYGELFF.

There are a few counts of this clone. This rearrangement joins TRBV4-3 to TRBJ2-5, with TRBD2 matching over 8 bases. CDR3 length equals 14 residues. Trimming removed 4 bases from V and 3 bases from J; junction bases left unmatched: 4. Germline lookup yields CDR1 LGHNA and CDR2 YSLEER. CDR3 sequence reads: CASSLAGQKETQYF. The CDR3 bases are TGCGCCAGCAGCCTAGCGGGGCAGAAAGAGACCCAGTACTTC.

This clone was seen a handful of times. This sequence joins TRBV30 and TRBJ2-2; D is perhaps TRBD2 (7 bases). CDR3 length equals 15 residues. V lost 0 bases, J lost 4 bases, and 12 bases lay in between. Germline CDR1 GTSNPN, CDR2 SVGIG (reference sequence). This CDR3 reads CAWSVPGGFTGELFF. In DNA, the CDR3 is TGTGCCTGGAGTGTCCCGGGGGGCTTCACCGGGGAGCTGTTTTTT.

This chain uses TRBV19 with TRBJ2-3; tentative D call: TRBD1 (6 bases). CDR1 and CDR2 (germline): LNHDA, SQIVND (reference sequence). The ends were cut back, 5 bases at V and 4 bases at J, with 16 bases in the middle. The length of the CDR3 is 15 residues. CDR3 sequence (DNA): TGTGCCAGTAGTGCGAACAGGGATCGGGCAGATACGCAGTATTTT. Protein sequence: CASSANRDRADTQYF.